The 6 T cell receptor beta chains presented below share a single source sample, sequenced in a study of shared clonotypes between healthy human individuals. The data were produced by immunoSEQ multiplex PCR, yet TCRdb's version contains in-frame clones alone and is incomplete. The data hold some 650,000 clones, with 97% observed a single time. The sample taken for sequencing was naive CD4+ T cells sorted from blood. The subset denotes: CD45RA+ positively selected. The receptors were sampled from a woman aged 25 to 39 in good health.

A single count supports this clone. The chain employs TRBV5-1 and TRBJ2-5; D is tentatively TRBD1 or TRBD2 (5 bases each). The CDR3 consists of 15 residues. Germline lookup yields CDR1 SGHRS and CDR2 YFSETQ. With 6 bases removed from V and 1 base from J, the gap between germline ends came to 16 bases. CDR3 sequence (DNA): TGCGCCAGCAAAACCGGGACGGGGCTCCAAGAGACCCAGTACTTC. Translating it yields CASKTGTGLQETQYF.

This clone has only a few counts. The J gene is TRBJ1-2, the V gene TRBV7-9; D may be TRBD1 (6 bases). The CDR3 is 16 residues long. Germline V gene sequence: CDR1 SEHNR, CDR2 FQNEAQ (reference sequence). Between the trimmed V and J ends, which lost 0 bases and 0 bases, there was a span of 11 bases. The chain's CDR3 is CASSLAYRVTNYGYTF. The CDR3 nucleotides are TGTGCCAGCAGCTTAGCTTACAGGGTTACTAACTATGGCTACACCTTC.

V usage is TRBV7-8 and J usage is TRBJ2-3, with 12 nucleotides matching TRBD2. The CDR3 is made up of 18 amino acids. Trimming removed 5 bases from V and 4 bases from J; junction bases left unmatched: 13. The germline V gene has CDR1 SGHVS and CDR2 FQNEAQ. Here the CDR3 DNA reads TGTGCCAGCAGCCAAAGGATGGCTAGCGGGAGGGTGGCAGATACGCAGTATTTT. It specifies CASSQRMASGRVADTQYF.

This clone has only one observation. This rearrangement joins TRBV5-1 to TRBJ2-3; the D gene is possibly TRBD2 (5 bases). This CDR3 has 14 residues. Trimming shortened V by 0 bases and J by 6 bases, and 11 bases separated the two germline ends. CDR1 and CDR2 from the germline V gene are SGHRS and YFSETQ. For the CDR3, the DNA is TGCGCCAGCAGCTTGGGAGCGGCTGATGATACGCAGTATTTT. Translated, it gives CASSLGAADDTQYF. The full variable domain, with the rest looked up from reference TRBV5-1 and TRBJ2-3, is KAGVTQTPRYLIKTRGQQVTLSCSPISGHRSVSWYQQTPGQGLQFLFEYFSETQRNKGNFPGRFSGRQFSNSRSEMNVSTLELGDSALYLCASSLGAADDTQYFGPGTRLTVL.

The chain carries TRBV19 and TRBJ2-7; 9 bases map to TRBD2. The CDR3 sequence is 16 residues long. V shed 1 base and J 3 bases; nucleotides not matched to a gene: 7. Germline V gene data show CDR1 as LNHDA and CDR2 as SQIVND (reference sequence). The CDR3 protein is CASSIGIAGEGYEQYF. The CDR3 DNA reads TGTGCCAGTAGTATAGGCATAGCGGGAGAGGGCTACGAGCAGTACTTC. The full variable domain, rest sourced from reference TRBV19 and TRBJ2-7, is DGGITQSPKYLFRKEGQNVTLSCEQNLNHDAMYWYRQDPGQGLRLIYYSQIVNDFQKGDIAEGYSVSREKKESFPLTVTSAQKNPTAFYLCASSIGIAGEGYEQYFGPGTRLTVT.

The V gene is TRBV4-1, the J gene TRBJ2-3, with no clear D. V was clipped by 5 bases and J by 1 base, with 13 bases between them. The CDR3 covers 15 residues. CDR1 and CDR2 from the germline V gene are MGHRA and YSYEKL. The CDR3 region has the DNA TGCGCCAGCAGCTCGTCTACAATCGGCACAGATACGCAGTATTTT. Its translation is CASSSSTIGTDTQYF.